The entry below describes one TCR beta chain. Its antigen is unknown. These data come from a study of T cell responses to AZD1222 COVID-19 vaccine. Notes on the study in general: With two AZD1222 doses given, Spike-specific TCR breadth and depth both rose. The donors showed a predominance of white British ancestry and of females, with possible underestimation of clonal diversity.

The CDR3 consists of 15 residues. CDR1 and CDR2 from the germline V gene are SGHTA and FQGNSA. The V gene end was trimmed by 7 bases and the J gene end by 3 bases; junction bases not matched to a gene: 6. Assay: immunoSEQ multiplex PCR; the TCRdb copy retains only in-frame clones and omits some. The profile covers about 85,000 clones, with roughly 85% appearing a single time and about 8% taken by the ten largest. The sequence was obtained from an adult in good health. Here the sequenced sample was peripheral blood, taken on day 0 of AZD1222 vaccination. The chain combines TRBV7-2 with TRBJ2-2; 9 bases agree with TRBD2. The CDR3 sequence is CASIGTSIDTGELFF. The CDR3 DNA sequence: TGTGCCAGCATCGGGACTAGCATCGACACCGGGGAGCTGTTTTTT.